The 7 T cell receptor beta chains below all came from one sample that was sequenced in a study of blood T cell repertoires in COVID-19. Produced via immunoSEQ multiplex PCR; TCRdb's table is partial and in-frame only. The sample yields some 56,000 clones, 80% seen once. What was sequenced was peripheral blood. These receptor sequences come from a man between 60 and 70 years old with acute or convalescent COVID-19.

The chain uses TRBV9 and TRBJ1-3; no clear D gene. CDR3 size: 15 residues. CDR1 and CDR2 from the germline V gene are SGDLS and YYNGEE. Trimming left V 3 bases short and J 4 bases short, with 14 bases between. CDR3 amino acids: CASSDSGAAGNTIYF. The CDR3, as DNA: TGTGCCAGCAGCGACTCGGGTGCCGCCGGAAACACCATATATTTT.

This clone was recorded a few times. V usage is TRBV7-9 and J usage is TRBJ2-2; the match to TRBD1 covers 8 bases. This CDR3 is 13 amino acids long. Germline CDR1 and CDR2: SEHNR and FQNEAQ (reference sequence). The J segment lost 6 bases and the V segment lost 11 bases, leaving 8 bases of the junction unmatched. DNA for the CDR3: TGTGCCTTGCTGGACAGGGTCTCCGGGGAGCTGTTTTTT. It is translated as CALLDRVSGELFF. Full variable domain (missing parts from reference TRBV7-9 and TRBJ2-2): DTGVSQNPRHKITKRGQNVTFRCDPISEHNRLYWYRQTLGQGPEFLTYFQNEAQLEKSRLLSDRFSAERPKGSFSTLEIQRTEQGDSAMYLCALLDRVSGELFFGEGSRLTVL.

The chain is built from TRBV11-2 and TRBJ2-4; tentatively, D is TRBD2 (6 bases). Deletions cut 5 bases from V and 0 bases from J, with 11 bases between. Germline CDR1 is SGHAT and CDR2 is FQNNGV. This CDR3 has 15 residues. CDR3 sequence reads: CASSPGGTAKNIQYF. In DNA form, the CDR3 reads TGTGCCAGCAGCCCCGGGGGAACAGCCAAAAACATTCAGTACTTC.

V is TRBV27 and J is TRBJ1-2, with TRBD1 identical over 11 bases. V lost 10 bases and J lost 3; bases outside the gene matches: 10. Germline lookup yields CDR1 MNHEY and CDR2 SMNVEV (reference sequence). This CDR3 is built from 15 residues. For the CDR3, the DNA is TGTGCCACCCGCCGCCCGGGACAGGGGGACTATGGCTACACCTTC. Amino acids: CATRRPGQGDYGYTF.

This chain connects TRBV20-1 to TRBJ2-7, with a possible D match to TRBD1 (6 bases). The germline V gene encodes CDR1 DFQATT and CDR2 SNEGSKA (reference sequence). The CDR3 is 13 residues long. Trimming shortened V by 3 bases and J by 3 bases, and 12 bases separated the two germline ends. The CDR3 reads CSASRQEVYEQYF. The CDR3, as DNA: TGCAGTGCTAGTAGACAGGAGGTCTACGAGCAGTACTTC.

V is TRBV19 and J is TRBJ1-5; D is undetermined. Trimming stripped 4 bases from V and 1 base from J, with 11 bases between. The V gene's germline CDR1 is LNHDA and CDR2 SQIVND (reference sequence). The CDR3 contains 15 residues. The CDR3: CASSKWGASNQPQHF. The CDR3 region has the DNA TGTGCCAGTAGTAAGTGGGGAGCGAGCAATCAGCCCCAGCATTTT.

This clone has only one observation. CDR3 in DNA: TGTGCCAGCTCACCGGATCAGGGTCCCTCCTCTGGAAACACCATATATTTT. Translated, it gives CASSPDQGPSSGNTIYF. The chain has TRBV18 and TRBJ1-3, with TRBD1 as a possible D gene (5 bases). There are 17 residues in the CDR3. Germline lookup yields CDR1 KGHSH and CDR2 LQKENI. Trimming removed 3 bases from V and 0 bases from J, with 15 bases in between.